Listed below are T cell receptor beta chains from one sample, sequenced in a study of Graves' ophthalmopathy and Graves' hyperthyroidism. TCRdb re-analysed the multiplex PCR reads in MiXCR, keeping a single row per CDR3 protein. The sample lists 200,000 to 250,000 distinct CDR3 sequences, approximately 29% occurring once. Sequenced input: peripheral blood. The receptors originated from a man aged 45-60 years with Graves' ophthalmopathy. CDR3s include the opening cysteine and the closing phenylalanine or tryptophan. A D gene is named only where the DNA matches it firmly. Some rows mark clone size as missing; the rest say once, few, many or name a class of expanded clone.

v_call	clone_size	d_call	j_call	cdr3_nt	cdr3_aa
TRBV12-3/TRBV12-4	many	TRBD1	TRBJ1-5	TGTGCCAGCAGCTGGACAGGGGGCAATCAGCCCCAGCATTTT	CASSWTGGNQPQHF
TRBV6-2/TRBV6-3	few	.	TRBJ2-2	TGTGCCAGCTTCATGAACACCGGGGAGCTGTTTTTT	CASFMNTGELFF
TRBV27	.	.	TRBJ1-2	TGTGCCAGCAGTCCGCGGACAGCAAATGGCTACACCTTC	CASSPRTANGYTF
TRBV7-2	many	.	TRBJ2-7	TGTGCCAGCAGCTGGGGGCAGGTCTACGAGCAGTACTTC	CASSWGQVYEQYF
TRBV29-1	many	.	TRBJ2-7	TGCAGCGTTGAACTAGCGCCCGAGCAGTACTTC	CSVELAPEQYF
TRBV28	many	.	TRBJ1-2	TGTGCCAGCAGTCCGGAGGGGGTAAAGCTTGATGGCTACACCTTC	CASSPEGVKLDGYTF
TRBV12-3/TRBV12-4	many	.	TRBJ1-5	TGTGCCAGCAGTACTTGGGACCCCTGGGAACAGCCCCAGCATTTT	CASSTWDPWEQPQHF
TRBV10-3	many	.	TRBJ2-5	TGTGCCATCAGTGAGTCCCCTATAGAGACCCAGTACTTC	CAISESPIETQYF
TRBV5-1	many	.	TRBJ2-7	TGCGCCAGCAGCCGCTCCGATGGGACACCTAGTTCCTACGAGCAGTACTTC	CASSRSDGTPSSYEQYF
TRBV7-8	once	.	TRBJ2-7	TGTGCCAGCAGCTTCCGGGTCCACGAGCAGTACTTC	CASSFRVHEQYF
TRBV12-3/TRBV12-4	once	.	TRBJ2-2	TGTGCCAGCAGTTCCGCCCGCGGGGAGCTGTTTTTT	CASSSARGELFF
TRBV2	many	.	TRBJ1-1	TGTGCCAGCAGTGAAGGTTTCACCTCGAACACTGAAGCTTTCTTT	CASSEGFTSNTEAFF
TRBV28	once	.	TRBJ2-4	TGTGCCAGCAGTTTCCTGGGTCTAGCCAAAAACATTCAGTACTTC	CASSFLGLAKNIQYF
TRBV28	many	.	TRBJ1-2	TGTGCCAGCAGTCCACCCGGGTCGGGCTATGGCTACACCTTC	CASSPPGSGYGYTF
TRBV29-1	many	.	TRBJ1-1	TGCAGCGTTGAAGATCTTGGCACTGAAGCTTTCTTT	CSVEDLGTEAFF
TRBV30	few	.	TRBJ1-1	TGTGCCTGGAGTAAACCTGGCAGTGGCCCGGGAGCTTTCTTT	CAWSKPGSGPGAFF
TRBV7-8	.	.	TRBJ1-2	TGTGCCAGCAGCTCCGGGACGAACATAAACTATGGCTACACCTTC	CASSSGTNINYGYTF
TRBV27	once	.	TRBJ1-5	TGTGCCAGCAGTGAAGACGCCACCCCGCCCCAGCATTTT	CASSEDATPPQHF
TRBV5-6	many	.	TRBJ2-5	TGTGCCAGCAGCCAAGAATTGAGGGAGACCCAGTACTTC	CASSQELRETQYF
TRBV9	.	.	TRBJ2-2	TGTGCCAGCAGCGCAATAGCGGAGACCGGGGAGCTGTTTTTT	CASSAIAETGELFF
TRBV12-3/TRBV12-4	.	.	TRBJ2-7	TGTGCCAGCAGTTCCTTGGACATTTCCTACGAGCAGTACTTC	CASSSLDISYEQYF
TRBV3-1	many	.	TRBJ1-1	TGTGCCAGCAGCCAGGGAACCAGGGCCGGGGCTGAAGCTTTCTTT	CASSQGTRAGAEAFF
TRBV6-1	.	TRBD1	TRBJ1-1	TGTGCCAGCAGTGAACAAGGGGGCGCGAACACTGAAGCTTTCTTT	CASSEQGGANTEAFF
TRBV2	many	.	TRBJ2-3	TGTGCCAGCAGTTCCCTGGAACTCGGATCTACGCAGTATTTT	CASSSLELGSTQYF
TRBV29-1	many	TRBD1	TRBJ1-2	TGCAGCGTGGACCGGACAGGGAGAAAGTACGGCTACACCTTC	CSVDRTGRKYGYTF
TRBV24-1	few	TRBD1	TRBJ1-1	TGTGCCACCAGTGACTCCAGGACAGGTCCCACTGAAGCTTTCTTT	CATSDSRTGPTEAFF
TRBV6-1	many	.	TRBJ1-2	TGTGCCAGCAAGACCGTCTATGGCTACACCTTC	CASKTVYGYTF
TRBV2	many	TRBD1	TRBJ1-5	TGTGCCAGCAGAGAGACAGGGGATCAGCCCCAGCATTTT	CASRETGDQPQHF
TRBV20-1	many	TRBD1	TRBJ2-2	TGCAGTGCTAGGGGTGGGACAGGGTTCGCGAACACCGGGGAGCTGTTTTTT	CSARGGTGFANTGELFF
TRBV6-1	.	.	TRBJ2-2	TGTGCACTTGGGGGTAACACCGGGGAGCTGTTTTTT	CALGGNTGELFF
TRBV11-2	many	.	TRBJ1-2	TGTGCCAGCAGCTTAGAGGGAGGATACTACTATGGCTACACCTTC	CASSLEGGYYYGYTF
TRBV13	many	.	TRBJ2-2	TGTGCCAGCAGCTTATGGAGCACCGGGGAGCTGTTTTTT	CASSLWSTGELFF
TRBV6-1	.	.	TRBJ2-5	TGTGCCAGCACCCTCCGGAGTCAAGAGACCCAGTACTTC	CASTLRSQETQYF
TRBV7-3	.	TRBD1	TRBJ1-6	TGTGCCAGCAGCAGACAGGGGAAGTATGGATCACCCCTCCACTTT	CASSRQGKYGSPLHF
TRBV20-1	many	.	TRBJ2-7	TGCAGTGCTCTGGACACCTACGAGCAGTACTTC	CSALDTYEQYF
TRBV5-7	many	.	TRBJ2-6	TGTGCCAGCAGCCGAGGCCCCGGGGGATCTGGGGCCAACGTCCTGACTTTC	CASSRGPGGSGANVLTF
TRBV2	.	.	TRBJ1-5	TGTGCCAGCGGCTCAGGGGCCCATCAGCCCCAGCATTTT	CASGSGAHQPQHF
TRBV6-2/TRBV6-3	many	.	TRBJ2-7	TGTGCCAGCTGCCCGACTCCTACCCTCGGCGAGCAGTACTTC	CASCPTPTLGEQYF
TRBV7-2	few	.	TRBJ2-7	TGTGCCAGCAGCCCTAGTACCGTTGAGGGAGGCGAGCAGTACTTC	CASSPSTVEGGEQYF
TRBV19	many	.	TRBJ1-1	TGTGCCAGTAGTACGGGACCCCCGAACACTGAAGCTTTCTTT	CASSTGPPNTEAFF
TRBV5-6	.	.	TRBJ1-1	TGTGCCAGCAGCTTGGGCAGGGCTAGCACTGAAGCTTTCTTT	CASSLGRASTEAFF
TRBV6-1	many	.	TRBJ2-7	TGTGCCGACTCCCCCAACCTTTATTACTACGAGCAGTACTTC	CADSPNLYYYEQYF
TRBV15	many	TRBD1	TRBJ1-3	TGTGCCACCAGCAGCCGACAGGGAGCTGGAAACACCATATATTTT	CATSSRQGAGNTIYF
TRBV20-1	many	.	TRBJ2-7	TGCAGTGCTAGCCCCTCCCTAAGGGAGCAGTACTTC	CSASPSLREQYF
TRBV29-1	many	.	TRBJ2-6	TGCAGCGTTGAGGCTGGAGGGTTGGCCAACGTCCTGACTTTC	CSVEAGGLANVLTF
TRBV12-3/TRBV12-4	once	.	TRBJ2-7	TGTGCCAGCAGTTCTATAGGGCAACTTTACGAGCAGTACTTC	CASSSIGQLYEQYF
TRBV7-9	many	.	TRBJ1-1	TGTGCCGCCGTTGAGACCTCTGAAGCTTTCTTT	CAAVETSEAFF
TRBV20-1	many	TRBD2	TRBJ2-7	TGCAGTGCTAGGACTAGCGGGAGCTACGAGCAGTACTTC	CSARTSGSYEQYF
TRBV25-1	many	.	TRBJ1-1	TGTGCCAGCAGTGAATTAGGGACCAACACTGAAGCTTTCTTT	CASSELGTNTEAFF